These T cell receptor beta chains were read from a single sample in a study of T cell repertoires in cytomegalovirus infection. TCRdb redid the calling of the reads with MiXCR, one entry per CDR3 protein. The sample records around 740,000 distinct CDR3 sequences, 35% being singletons. The specimen was PBMCs. The origin of the receptors is a human donor in good health (CMV status not recorded). Some clones in this sample may be carry-over from other donors' samples. CDR3s include the opening cysteine and the closing phenylalanine or tryptophan. Each record gives: V gene, J gene, CDR3 protein.

v_call: TRBV20-1; j_call: TRBJ2-2; cdr3_aa: CSAHRRGSKGELFF
v_call: TRBV28; j_call: TRBJ2-1; cdr3_aa: CASSPAGTGNNEQFF
v_call: TRBV12-3/TRBV12-4; j_call: TRBJ2-1; cdr3_aa: CASSRWEGDNEQFF
v_call: TRBV19; j_call: TRBJ2-3; cdr3_aa: CASSSSTGAADTQYF
v_call: TRBV2; j_call: TRBJ1-2; cdr3_aa: CASRPDSEIYGYTF
v_call: TRBV10-3; j_call: TRBJ2-1; cdr3_aa: CAISVGTSGASYNEQFF
v_call: TRBV10-3; j_call: TRBJ2-1; cdr3_aa: CAISRSGGIDNEQFF
v_call: TRBV29-1; j_call: TRBJ1-1; cdr3_aa: CSSQSGMNTEAFF
v_call: TRBV24-1; j_call: TRBJ2-1; cdr3_aa: CATSEPGTYNEQFF
v_call: TRBV12-3/TRBV12-4; j_call: TRBJ2-3; cdr3_aa: CASSQRGGSRVDTQYF
v_call: TRBV2; j_call: TRBJ1-4; cdr3_aa: CASSDRRPTNEKLFF
v_call: TRBV7-9; j_call: TRBJ1-1; cdr3_aa: CVLRWGTSEAFF
v_call: TRBV7-9; j_call: TRBJ1-1; cdr3_aa: CASSLEGRMNTEAFF
v_call: TRBV27; j_call: TRBJ2-2; cdr3_aa: CASSVFQITGELFF
v_call: TRBV27; j_call: TRBJ2-7; cdr3_aa: CASSPRGLHEQYF
v_call: TRBV6-2/TRBV6-3; j_call: TRBJ1-1; cdr3_aa: CASRGPGTPTEAFF
v_call: TRBV2; j_call: TRBJ2-2; cdr3_aa: CASSEGRVFGELFF
v_call: TRBV5-6; j_call: TRBJ2-1; cdr3_aa: CASTPYGGKTYNEQFF
v_call: TRBV12-3/TRBV12-4; j_call: TRBJ1-3; cdr3_aa: CASSSHGAGTGAGNTIYF
v_call: TRBV11-3; j_call: TRBJ2-7; cdr3_aa: CASSLRDGNYEQYF
v_call: TRBV12-3/TRBV12-4; j_call: TRBJ1-5; cdr3_aa: CASSSQGPIGHQPQHF
v_call: TRBV13; j_call: TRBJ2-1; cdr3_aa: CASSSTGPPYNEQFF
v_call: TRBV7-2; j_call: TRBJ2-2; cdr3_aa: CASRLRGRTGELFF
v_call: TRBV20-1; j_call: TRBJ2-7; cdr3_aa: CSATDRTKDYEQYF
v_call: TRBV7-9; j_call: TRBJ1-1; cdr3_aa: CASSPDISNTEAFF
v_call: TRBV7-2; j_call: TRBJ1-6; cdr3_aa: CASSSSSGMDSPLHF
v_call: TRBV19; j_call: TRBJ1-5; cdr3_aa: CASSIGLGREPQHF
v_call: TRBV20-1; j_call: TRBJ2-1; cdr3_aa: CSARTGRGGRVYREEQFF
v_call: TRBV11-2; j_call: TRBJ2-5; cdr3_aa: CASSQEMAPGEDETQYF
v_call: TRBV7-9; j_call: TRBJ1-2; cdr3_aa: CASSLLQDLYGYTF
v_call: TRBV4-1; j_call: TRBJ2-3; cdr3_aa: CASSRLQVPSTDTPYF
v_call: TRBV6-5; j_call: TRBJ1-6; cdr3_aa: CASKGDGDFYSPLHF
v_call: TRBV5-8; j_call: TRBJ1-5; cdr3_aa: CASSVTGTARDQPQHF
v_call: TRBV28; j_call: TRBJ2-5; cdr3_aa: CASSFQGSRTQYF
v_call: TRBV28; j_call: TRBJ2-7; cdr3_aa: CASSLGYEHYF
v_call: TRBV19; j_call: TRBJ1-5; cdr3_aa: CASTWDTGVGNQPQHF
v_call: TRBV28; j_call: TRBJ2-7; cdr3_aa: CASSLLGFGDEQYF
v_call: TRBV25-1; j_call: TRBJ2-3; cdr3_aa: CASSELAGTPDTQYF
v_call: TRBV4-1; j_call: TRBJ2-3; cdr3_aa: CASSQGSGGIDTQYF
v_call: TRBV7-6; j_call: TRBJ1-2; cdr3_aa: CASSLAGIRSHLDRLNYGYTF
v_call: TRBV29-1; j_call: TRBJ2-2; cdr3_aa: CSAYRNTGELFF
v_call: TRBV13; j_call: TRBJ2-7; cdr3_aa: CASSLRETSEQYF
v_call: TRBV5-1; j_call: TRBJ1-4; cdr3_aa: CASSFESPAKLFF
v_call: TRBV7-9; j_call: TRBJ2-3; cdr3_aa: CASSTGFATDTQYF
v_call: TRBV30; j_call: TRBJ1-5; cdr3_aa: CACSPGVYSNQPQHF
v_call: TRBV7-9; j_call: TRBJ1-1; cdr3_aa: CASSRTGRLHTEAFF
v_call: TRBV6-1; j_call: TRBJ1-5; cdr3_aa: CASSSQGANQPQHF
v_call: TRBV27; j_call: TRBJ2-1; cdr3_aa: CASSQDRAYNEQFF
v_call: TRBV11-2; j_call: TRBJ1-6; cdr3_aa: CASSLVRKSGTVHSPLHF
v_call: TRBV12-3/TRBV12-4; j_call: TRBJ2-5; cdr3_aa: CASSLTGWQETQYF